A selection of T cell receptor beta chains follows, all from one sample in a study of blood T cell repertoires in COVID-19. Assay: immunoSEQ multiplex PCR; the TCRdb copy retains only in-frame clones and omits some. The repertoire includes around 200,000 clones, over 80% of them detected once, and around 6.3% sits in the top ten. Specimen: peripheral blood. Receptor source: a woman aged 40 to 50 with COVID-19, enrolled during active disease. The CDR3 runs from the conserved cysteine through the conserved F or W. Fields, in order: D gene, J gene, clone size, V gene, CDR3 protein, CDR3 DNA. D genes are given only for firm matches. Size is omitted from some rows. Given values are once, few, many or a class for expanded clones.

NA | TRBJ1-4 | NA | TRBV10-1 | CASSEAGPGEKLFF | TGCGCCAGCAGTGAAGCGGGGCCCGGTGAAAAACTGTTTTTT
NA | TRBJ2-7 | NA | TRBV28 | CASSWGSKYEQYF | TGTGCCAGCAGCTGGGGCTCGAAGTACGAGCAGTACTTC
NA | TRBJ1-6 | NA | TRBV2 | CASSGPGADSPLHF | TGTGCCAGCTCCGGTCCAGGGGCGGATTCACCCCTCCACTTT
NA | TRBJ2-1 | NA | TRBV5-1 | CASKGTGDNEQFF | TGCGCCAGCAAAGGAACAGGAGACAATGAGCAGTTCTTC
NA | TRBJ1-6 | few | TRBV2 | CASARSNSPLHF | TGTGCCAGCGCTAGATCTAATTCACCCCTCCACTTT
NA | TRBJ1-5 | few | TRBV7-8 | CASSLGTNSNQPQHF | TGTGCCAGCAGCTTAGGGACAAATAGCAATCAGCCCCAGCATTTT
NA | TRBJ1-3 | NA | TRBV9 | CASSGQVFSGNTIYF | TGTGCCAGCAGCGGACAGGTATTCTCTGGAAACACCATATATTTT
TRBD1 | TRBJ1-5 | few | TRBV9 | CASSVGDSSNQPQHF | TGTGCCAGCAGCGTAGGGGACAGTTCTAATCAGCCCCAGCATTTT
NA | TRBJ2-1 | NA | TRBV27 | CASMAIALSSYNEQFF | TGTGCCAGCATGGCCATAGCTCTTAGCTCCTACAATGAGCAGTTCTTC
NA | TRBJ2-1 | once | TRBV4-1 | CASSHPNGYNEQFF | TGCGCCAGCAGCCATCCGAACGGGTACAATGAGCAGTTCTTC
NA | TRBJ1-5 | NA | TRBV6-6 | CASRPQGTQPQHF | TGTGCCAGCAGACCTCAGGGTACCCAGCCCCAGCATTTT
NA | TRBJ2-7 | NA | TRBV6-5 | CASSGIQNGYEQYF | TGTGCCAGTTCCGGGATCCAGAACGGGTACGAGCAGTACTTC
TRBD1 | TRBJ1-1 | NA | TRBV10-1 | CASSGSGTGETEAFF | TGCGCCAGCAGTGGATCCGGGACAGGGGAGACTGAAGCTTTCTTT
NA | TRBJ1-5 | NA | TRBV4-1 | CASSQARNKYSNQPQHF | TGCGCCAGCAGCCAAGCTAGAAATAAGTATAGCAATCAGCCCCAGCATTTT
NA | TRBJ1-4 | NA | TRBV7-8 | CASSLVLQALNEKLFF | TGTGCCAGCAGCTTAGTATTACAGGCTCTTAATGAAAAACTGTTTTTT
TRBD1 | TRBJ1-2 | NA | TRBV24-1 | CATSDPRGQHGYTF | TGTGCCACCAGTGATCCCAGGGGGCAACATGGCTACACCTTC
NA | TRBJ2-2 | NA | TRBV19 | CASSMTSGELFF | TGTGCCAGTAGTATGACTAGCGGGGAGCTGTTTTTT
NA | TRBJ2-2 | NA | TRBV6-5 | CASSKQGNTGELFF | TGTGCCAGCAGTAAACAGGGGAACACCGGGGAGCTGTTTTTT
NA | TRBJ1-5 | NA | TRBV5-1 | CASSPGTAASPQHF | TGCGCCAGCAGCCCCGGGACTGCGGCCTCGCCCCAGCATTTT
TRBD1 | TRBJ1-5 | NA | TRBV18 | CASSSGQESQPQHF | TGTGCCAGCTCATCGGGACAGGAGAGTCAGCCCCAGCATTTT
NA | TRBJ1-1 | NA | TRBV6-5 | CASSLAQGNTEAFF | TGTGCCAGCAGTTTGGCTCAGGGGAACACTGAAGCTTTCTTT
NA | TRBJ2-3 | few | TRBV3-1/TRBV3-2 | CASSQGLRTDTQYF | TGTGCCAGCAGCCAAGGTCTCCGCACAGATACGCAGTATTTT
NA | TRBJ1-1 | NA | TRBV11-2 | CASSHPGNTEAFF | TGTGCCAGCAGCCATCCAGGGAACACTGAAGCTTTCTTT
TRBD1 | TRBJ1-3 | NA | TRBV19 | CATQGAGAGNTIYF | TGTGCCACCCAGGGGGCTGGGGCTGGAAACACCATATATTTT
TRBD1 | TRBJ1-2 | NA | TRBV6-5 | CASRVTGGVGYTF | TGTGCCAGCAGGGTGACAGGGGGCGTTGGCTACACCTTC
NA | TRBJ2-1 | many | TRBV4-1 | CASSPGLENEQFF | TGCGCCAGCAGCCCCGGGTTGGAAAATGAGCAGTTCTTC
TRBD1 | TRBJ2-7 | NA | TRBV15 | CATSAVGQGSSYEQYF | TGTGCCACCAGCGCAGTGGGACAGGGGTCCTCCTACGAGCAGTACTTC
TRBD1 | TRBJ1-4 | NA | TRBV6-6 | CASRGATGASEKLFF | TGTGCCAGCCGGGGTGCGACAGGGGCGAGTGAAAAACTGTTTTTT
TRBD1 | TRBJ2-3 | NA | TRBV14 | CASSRGGQGGMDTQYF | TGTGCCAGCAGCCGAGGAGGACAGGGGGGCATGGATACGCAGTATTTT
NA | TRBJ2-1 | once | TRBV10-3 | CAISARHGYNEQFF | TGTGCCATCAGTGCACGTCACGGGTACAATGAGCAGTTCTTC
NA | TRBJ1-2 | few | TRBV27 | CASSLGGVGYTF | TGTGCCAGCAGTTTAGGGGGGGTTGGCTACACCTTC
TRBD1 | TRBJ1-1 | once | TRBV10-2 | CASSLEQGRITEAFF | TGCGCCAGCAGTCTCGAACAGGGGCGAATCACTGAAGCTTTCTTT
NA | TRBJ2-1 | NA | TRBV6-6 | CASTLTRHGDEQFF | TGTGCCAGCACTCTTACGCGGCACGGGGATGAGCAGTTCTTC
TRBD1 | TRBJ1-5 | NA | TRBV2 | CASSRQGATRSNQPQHF | TGTGCCAGCAGTAGACAGGGGGCAACCAGGAGCAATCAGCCCCAGCATTTT
NA | TRBJ2-5 | NA | TRBV19 | CASQEDLGQTQYF | TGTGCCAGTCAGGAGGACCTGGGTCAGACCCAGTACTTC
NA | TRBJ2-7 | NA | TRBV6-5 | CASSTTSYEQYF | TGTGCCAGCAGTACAACCTCCTACGAGCAGTACTTC
NA | TRBJ2-7 | NA | TRBV27 | CASRRGYEQYF | TGTGCCAGCAGGCGGGGATACGAGCAGTACTTC
NA | TRBJ1-4 | NA | TRBV6-5 | CASSYGGREKLFF | TGTGCCAGCAGTTACGGCGGGCGTGAAAAACTGTTTTTT
TRBD1 | TRBJ1-3 | NA | TRBV5-1 | CASSVTGGLASGNTIYF | TGCGCCAGCAGCGTAACAGGGGGACTAGCCTCGGGAAACACCATATATTTT
TRBD2 | TRBJ2-3 | NA | TRBV3-1/TRBV3-2 | CASSQENFGTSGGLTDTQYF | TGTGCCAGCAGCCAAGAAAATTTCGGGACTAGCGGGGGGCTCACAGATACGCAGTATTTT
NA | TRBJ2-5 | NA | TRBV7-3 | CASSRAGRREETQYF | TGTGCCAGCAGCCGAGCGGGCCGCAGGGAAGAGACCCAGTACTTC
NA | TRBJ2-7 | NA | TRBV24-1 | CATSAPGYYEQYF | TGTGCCACCAGTGCTCCAGGGTACTACGAGCAGTACTTC
NA | TRBJ2-2 | NA | TRBV29-1 | CSVRRGSGTGELFF | TGCAGCGTCCGCAGGGGCTCGGGCACCGGGGAGCTGTTTTTT
NA | TRBJ1-1 | once | TRBV5-6 | CASSPVTLRVLNTEAFF | TGTGCCAGCAGCCCTGTGACTCTCCGAGTTTTGAACACTGAAGCTTTCTTT
TRBD1 | TRBJ1-2 | NA | TRBV6-4 | CASSRDRGLGYTF | TGTGCCAGCAGCCGGGACAGGGGGCTTGGCTACACCTTC
NA | TRBJ2-1 | NA | TRBV28 | CASSLFGRVGRIEQFF | TGTGCCAGCAGTTTATTTGGCAGGGTGGGTAGGATTGAGCAGTTCTTC
TRBD1 | TRBJ2-1 | NA | TRBV28 | CASSSQGARYNEQFF | TGTGCCAGCAGTTCCCAGGGGGCGAGGTACAATGAGCAGTTCTTC
NA | TRBJ1-1 | NA | TRBV5-5 | CASSLWGDTEAFF | TGTGCCAGCAGCTTATGGGGGGACACTGAAGCTTTCTTT
TRBD2 | TRBJ2-3 | NA | TRBV6-2/TRBV6-3 | CASRPSGGGSDTQYF | TGTGCCAGCAGGCCTAGCGGGGGGGGGTCAGATACGCAGTATTTT
NA | TRBJ1-1 | once | TRBV5-1 | CASSPNDREAFF | TGCGCCAGCAGCCCAAATGACAGGGAAGCTTTCTTT
NA | TRBJ1-1 | NA | TRBV19 | CASLSAVVASMNTEAFF | TGTGCCTCCCTATCCGCGGTGGTCGCCAGTATGAACACTGAAGCTTTCTTT
TRBD1 | TRBJ1-5 | few | TRBV18 | CASSPGQVDQPQHF | TGTGCCAGCTCACCCGGACAGGTAGATCAGCCCCAGCATTTT
NA | TRBJ1-2 | NA | TRBV25-1 | CASSGASGITF | TGTGCCAGCAGTGGGGCGTCAGGGATCACCTTC
NA | TRBJ1-4 | NA | TRBV19 | CATRQEANEKLFF | TGTGCCACCCGACAGGAGGCTAATGAAAAACTGTTTTTT
NA | TRBJ1-1 | once | TRBV5-8 | CASSLAGGRLNTEAFF | TGTGCCAGCAGCTTGGCTGGGGGGAGACTGAACACTGAAGCTTTCTTT
NA | TRBJ1-4 | NA | TRBV10-1 | CASTSQGYVAANEKLFF | TGCGCCAGCACTTCCCAGGGGTATGTTGCAGCTAATGAAAAACTGTTTTTT
NA | TRBJ2-1 | NA | TRBV9 | CASSPAGLYNEQFF | TGTGCCAGCAGCCCCGCGGGGCTTTACAATGAGCAGTTCTTC